The clone carrying this TCR beta chain was seen a few times. Repertoires were generated with immunoSEQ multiplex PCR, while TCRdb's copy carries only in-frame clones and drops some. The sample lists 8,000 to 10,000 clones, about a quarter seen once, with 5% in the top ten. The sample belongs to a study of graft-versus-host responses after intestinal transplantation. As for the study in general: Recipients obtained multivisceral, liver-intestinal, or isolated intestinal transplants. Induction with anti-thymocyte globulin, then tacrolimus and steroids for roughly 3 years, was given to all recipients. General study findings and limits: There was an association between peak levels of circulating GvH clones and early post-transplant HvG declines.

With 4 bases clipped from V and 0 bases from J, the junction kept 6 bases outside the gene matches. Germline V gene lookup returns CDR1 SGHAT and CDR2 FQDESV (reference sequence). The CDR3 contains 15 residues. The researchers put 200,000 CFSE-labeled responder cells into plates with 200,000 irradiated, violet-dye-labeled stimulator cells. The responders that had proliferated, CFSE-low CD3+CD4+ and CD3+CD8+ cells, were sorted after the reaction. The sequence was collected from a human patient who was an organ donor for intestinal transplantation. Sequencing was performed on alloreactive CD8+ T cells from a mixed lymphocyte reaction culture, taken before transplantation. Subset reported: CFSE-low proliferating T cells sorted from approximately 6-day pre-transplant mixed lymphocyte reaction (GvH or HvG direction). The chain is built from TRBV11-1 and TRBJ2-7, with 7 bases matching TRBD1. CDR3 nucleotides: TGTGCCAGCAGCTCCGAGGGACAGCCCTCCTACGAGCAGTACTTC. This gives the protein CASSSEGQPSYEQYF.